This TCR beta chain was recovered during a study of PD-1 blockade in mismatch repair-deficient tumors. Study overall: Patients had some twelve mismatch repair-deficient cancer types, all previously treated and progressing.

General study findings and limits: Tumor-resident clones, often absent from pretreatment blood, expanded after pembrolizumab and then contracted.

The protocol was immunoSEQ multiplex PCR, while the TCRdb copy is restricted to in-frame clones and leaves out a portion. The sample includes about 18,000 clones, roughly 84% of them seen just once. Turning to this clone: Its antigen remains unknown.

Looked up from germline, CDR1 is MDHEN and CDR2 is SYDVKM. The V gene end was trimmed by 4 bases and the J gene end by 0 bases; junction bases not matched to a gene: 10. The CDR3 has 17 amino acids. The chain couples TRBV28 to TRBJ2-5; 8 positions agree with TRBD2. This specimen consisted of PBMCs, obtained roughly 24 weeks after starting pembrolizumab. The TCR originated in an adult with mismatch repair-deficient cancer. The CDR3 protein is CASSSLRAGEYQETQYF. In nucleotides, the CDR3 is TGTGCCAGCAGTTCGCTCCGAGCGGGAGAGTACCAAGAGACCCAGTACTTC.